A selection of T cell receptor beta chains follows, all from one sample in a study of CD8 T cells in ankylosing spondylitis. One entry per CDR3 protein results from TCRdb running MiXCR on the 5' RACE reads. There are approximately 340,000 distinct CDR3 sequences in the sample; approximately 15% occur only once, and approximately 0.99% lies in the top ten. The sample was blood, either unsorted or a sorted T cell fraction (not recorded which). These receptor sequences come from a male donor with ankylosing spondylitis or in good health (not recorded which). Both conserved end residues are part of each CDR3. A D gene is named only where the DNA matches it firmly. Only part of the rows carry a size: once, few, many, or a class if the clone is expanded.

j_gene | d_gene | v_gene | abundance | CDR3aa | CDR3nt
TRBJ2-1 | . | TRBV11-2 | . | CASSFRGGDNEQFF | TGTGCCAGCAGCTTTCGAGGGGGGGACAATGAGCAGTTCTTC
TRBJ2-1 | . | TRBV6-4 | . | CASTPGPNRNSEQFF | TGTGCCAGCACCCCTGGGCCTAATCGCAATAGTGAGCAGTTCTTC
TRBJ2-2 | . | TRBV12-3/TRBV12-4 | . | CASTRLSNTGELFF | TGTGCCAGCACCCGACTGTCGAACACCGGGGAGCTGTTTTTT
TRBJ2-5 | TRBD1 | TRBV7-9 | . | CASTSPGTAQETQYF | TGTGCCAGCACCTCACCCGGGACAGCACAAGAGACCCAGTACTTC
TRBJ2-7 | TRBD1 | TRBV13 | few | CASSQSRDRALYEQYF | TGTGCCAGCAGTCAGAGCCGGGACAGGGCACTCTACGAGCAGTACTTC
TRBJ1-1 | . | TRBV29-1 | many | CSGDGAHTEAFF | TGCAGTGGGGACGGCGCTCACACTGAAGCTTTCTTT
TRBJ2-1 | . | TRBV3-1 | few | CASSQITSPSSYNEQFF | TGTGCCAGCAGCCAAATAACTAGTCCTAGCTCCTACAATGAGCAGTTCTTC
TRBJ1-6 | . | TRBV12-3/TRBV12-4 | . | CASSFAAPFSPLHF | TGTGCCAGCAGTTTCGCGGCACCTTTTTCACCCCTCCACTTT
TRBJ2-3 | . | TRBV20-1 | . | CSTPRQGTFDTQYF | TGCAGTACACCAAGACAAGGGACATTCGATACGCAGTATTTT
TRBJ2-1 | TRBD1 | TRBV6-1 | few | CASSGGQGSEQFF | TGTGCCAGCAGTGGCGGACAGGGGAGTGAGCAGTTCTTC
TRBJ2-3 | . | TRBV7-7 | many | CASSLTGRDADTQYF | TGTGCCAGCAGCTTAACCGGCAGGGACGCAGATACGCAGTATTTT
TRBJ2-7 | TRBD2 | TRBV29-1 | few | CSVLVSGRWYEQYF | TGCAGCGTCCTCGTTAGCGGGAGATGGTACGAGCAGTACTTC
TRBJ2-5 | . | TRBV12-3/TRBV12-4 | few | CASGYSGAQETQYF | TGTGCCAGCGGGTACTCAGGAGCTCAAGAGACCCAGTACTTC
TRBJ2-5 | TRBD2 | TRBV4-1 | few | CASSHPPGLAGEETQYF | TGCGCCAGCAGCCATCCCCCGGGACTAGCGGGGGAAGAGACCCAGTACTTC
TRBJ2-2 | TRBD2 | TRBV25-1 | . | CASSEFARATSGGAGELFF | TGTGCCAGCAGTGAATTCGCGAGGGCGACTAGCGGGGGGGCCGGGGAGCTGTTTTTT
TRBJ2-2 | . | TRBV6-2/TRBV6-3 | few | CASQSTNTGELFF | TGTGCCAGCCAATCCACGAACACCGGGGAGCTGTTTTTT
TRBJ2-5 | TRBD1 | TRBV10-3 | . | CAISDGTGLETQYF | TGTGCCATCAGTGACGGGACAGGGTTAGAGACCCAGTACTTC
TRBJ2-2 | TRBD1 | TRBV12-3/TRBV12-4 | . | CASSFPGQGSPGELFF | TGTGCCAGCAGTTTTCCGGGACAGGGTTCACCCGGGGAGCTGTTTTTT
TRBJ1-2 | . | TRBV12-3/TRBV12-4 | many | CASSQDGNYGYTF | TGTGCCAGCAGCCAGGACGGAAACTATGGCTACACCTTC
TRBJ2-2 | . | TRBV29-1 | many | CSVENPTSNTGELFF | TGCAGCGTTGAAAATCCCACATCCAACACCGGGGAGCTGTTTTTT
TRBJ2-1 | TRBD2 | TRBV12-3/TRBV12-4 | few | CASSLRLAGVALNEQFF | TGTGCCAGCAGTTTACGCCTAGCGGGAGTTGCCCTGAATGAGCAGTTCTTC
TRBJ1-2 | . | TRBV6-6 | . | CASKPGPVYGYTF | TGTGCCAGCAAGCCGGGACCGGTATATGGCTACACCTTC
TRBJ1-2 | . | TRBV5-1 | few | CASSLEGTALGYGYTF | TGCGCCAGCAGCTTGGAAGGGACCGCCCTGGGCTATGGCTACACCTTC
TRBJ2-6 | TRBD1 | TRBV5-6 | . | CASSPRDRRFSGANVLTF | TGTGCCAGCAGTCCCCGGGACAGGAGGTTCTCTGGGGCCAACGTCCTGACTTTC
TRBJ2-3 | TRBD2 | TRBV20-1 | few | CSARGTGGGPDTQYF | TGCAGTGCTAGAGGAACCGGGGGGGGCCCAGATACGCAGTATTTT
TRBJ2-7 | . | TRBV30 | . | CAWEMAKHEQYF | TGTGCCTGGGAGATGGCGAAACACGAGCAGTACTTC
TRBJ2-1 | . | TRBV11-2 | few | CASSRPGATTYNEQFF | TGTGCCAGCAGCAGACCCGGTGCCACCACCTACAATGAGCAGTTCTTC
TRBJ1-2 | . | TRBV29-1 | few | CSVDWGYTF | TGCAGCGTTGATTGGGGCTACACCTTC
TRBJ2-7 | . | TRBV20-1 | few | CSARDRIPYEQYF | TGCAGTGCTAGAGACCGAATACCCTACGAGCAGTACTTC
TRBJ1-1 | . | TRBV10-3 | . | CAISPFGNTEAFF | TGTGCCATCAGTCCCTTTGGAAACACTGAAGCTTTCTTT
TRBJ2-4 | TRBD2 | TRBV20-1 | . | CSASLTSGGHQNIQYF | TGCAGTGCTAGTCTTACTAGCGGGGGACACCAAAACATTCAGTACTTC
TRBJ1-2 | . | TRBV29-1 | few | CSVGGYTF | TGCAGCGTTGGAGGCTACACCTTC
TRBJ2-2 | . | TRBV5-1 | . | CASSSDLPNTGELFF | TGCGCCAGCAGCTCGGACTTGCCGAACACCGGGGAGCTGTTTTTT
TRBJ2-3 | TRBD2 | TRBV4-1 | . | CASSQEDPGGGDTQYF | TGCGCCAGCAGCCAAGAGGATCCGGGAGGAGGAGATACGCAGTATTTT
TRBJ2-5 | TRBD2 | TRBV6-1 | many | CASRVLAGATQYF | TGTGCCAGCAGGGTACTAGCGGGAGCGACCCAGTACTTC
TRBJ2-7 | . | TRBV5-5 | . | CASSLGRPTYEQYF | TGTGCCAGCAGCTTGGGCAGGCCGACCTACGAGCAGTACTTC
TRBJ2-1 | . | TRBV30 | . | CAWSVLGVSKFF | TGTGCCTGGAGTGTACTAGGCGTGAGTAAGTTCTTC
TRBJ2-1 | . | TRBV18 | few | CASSLGAASSDNEQFF | TGTGCCAGCTCACTCGGGGCAGCCAGTTCCGACAATGAGCAGTTCTTC
TRBJ2-7 | TRBD2 | TRBV9 | . | CASSRGPLTSGYEQYF | TGTGCCAGCTCCCGGGGCCCCTTGACTAGCGGATACGAGCAGTACTTC
TRBJ2-1 | TRBD2 | TRBV3-1 | . | CASSQRLAGGMNEQFF | TGTGCCAGCAGCCAGAGACTAGCGGGGGGCATGAATGAGCAGTTCTTC
TRBJ2-7 | . | TRBV6-1 | many | CASSVRVDLYEQYF | TGTGCCAGCAGTGTCCGGGTCGACCTCTACGAGCAGTACTTC
TRBJ1-5 | . | TRBV29-1 | few | CSVVLAEQHF | TGCAGCGTTGTTCTGGCGGAACAGCATTTT
TRBJ1-1 | . | TRBV7-9 | few | CASSSEGNTEAFF | TGTGCCAGCAGCTCCGAGGGGAACACTGAAGCTTTCTTT
TRBJ2-5 | TRBD2 | TRBV12-3/TRBV12-4 | few | CASSSGTSGGETQYF | TGTGCCAGCAGTTCAGGGACTAGCGGGGGGGAGACCCAGTACTTC
TRBJ1-5 | . | TRBV18 | few | CASSPLAGASNQPQHF | TGTGCCAGCTCACCATTGGCAGGGGCAAGCAATCAGCCCCAGCATTTT
TRBJ2-7 | TRBD1 | TRBV12-3/TRBV12-4 | many | CASSRQGAEQYF | TGTGCCAGCAGTCGACAGGGGGCCGAGCAGTACTTC
TRBJ1-2 | . | TRBV5-1 | few | CASSLEPAGRDGYTF | TGCGCCAGCAGCTTGGAACCCGCGGGCAGGGATGGCTACACCTTC
TRBJ2-3 | . | TRBV7-9 | . | CASSTDGNRDTQYF | TGTGCCAGCAGCACTGACGGGAACAGAGATACGCAGTATTTT
TRBJ1-1 | TRBD1 | TRBV25-1 | . | CASSDLGTGREAFF | TGTGCCAGCAGTGATTTGGGGACAGGCCGTGAAGCTTTCTTT
TRBJ1-2 | . | TRBV5-1 | . | CASSLVGPEQGYTF | TGCGCCAGCAGCTTGGTCGGGCCCGAGCAAGGCTACACCTTC
TRBJ2-7 | . | TRBV12-3/TRBV12-4 | few | CASSSAPPYEQYF | TGTGCCAGCAGTTCGGCTCCCCCCTACGAGCAGTACTTC